Described below is a single T cell receptor beta chain sequence and its context. This sample is drawn from a study of blood T cell repertoires in COVID-19. Some clones are missing from TCRdb's copy, which holds only in-frame ones; the method was immunoSEQ multiplex PCR. The sample shows about 390,000 clones, around nine tenths of them seen only once. Trimming cost V 0 bases and J 3 bases, with 12 bases left between them. The CDR3 totals 16 residues. Germline V lookup: CDR1 KGHSH, CDR2 LQKENI. This chain links TRBV18 with TRBJ2-1; unclear D gene. The specimen sequenced was PBMCs or T cells enriched from blood (not recorded which). The receptor's source is a woman between 50 and 59 years old who had recovered from COVID-19. The CDR3: CASSPPKIAYYNEQFF. DNA for the CDR3: TGTGCCAGCTCACCACCTAAGATCGCCTACTACAATGAGCAGTTCTTC.